The present T cell receptor beta chain was sequenced within a study of blood T cell repertoires in COVID-19. Overall study context: Samples of COVID-19 (acute and convalescent) were obtained from the United States, Italy and Spain.

Original handling: Reference gene primer amplification in the assay estimated nucleated cell counts. The protocol was immunoSEQ multiplex PCR, while the TCRdb copy is restricted to in-frame clones and leaves out a portion. V, J and clone size derive from that table, while D and trimming were established from the DNA sequence. The data show 150,000 to 200,000 clones, with 85% to 90% seen just once and approximately 9.9% held by the top ten. Germline V gene lookup returns CDR1 KGHDR and CDR2 SFDVKD. V was clipped by 5 bases and J by 2 bases, with 8 bases between them. The CDR3 is 13 residues long. Seattle participants joined during active infection and were tracked over time.

The sample taken for sequencing was peripheral blood. V is TRBV24-1 and J is TRBJ2-5; possible D gene TRBD1, 6 bases. The sequence was obtained from a woman aged 60 to 75 with COVID-19, enrolled during active disease. CDR3: CATSGTAQETQYF. The CDR3 DNA follows: TGTGCCACCAGTGGGACAGCACAAGAGACCCAGTACTTC.